A selection of T cell receptor beta chains follows, all from one sample in a study of OX40 agonist ivuxolimab in advanced cancers. Repertoires were generated with immunoSEQ multiplex PCR, while TCRdb's copy carries only in-frame clones and drops some. This sample yields about 100,000 clones, of which roughly four fifths are seen a single time; around 5.9% belongs to the top ten. Specimen: CD4+ or CD8+ T cells sorted from blood, collected in a trial of the OX40 agonist ivuxolimab. The receptors shown here come from an adult with an advanced solid tumor such as melanoma, head and neck, liver or kidney cancer. Both conserved end residues are trimmed from each CDR3. The order of the fields is V gene, J gene, CDR3 protein.

TRBV27	TRBJ2-6	ASSLITGGGANVLT
TRBV7-9	TRBJ1-4	ASGTEKLF
TRBV5-4	TRBJ2-7	ASGQGTYEQY
TRBV9	TRBJ2-7	ASSGTSGGSSYEQY
TRBV27	TRBJ2-1	ASSLGTSGKNEQF
TRBV19	TRBJ2-5	ASSPFSTSGETQY
TRBV5-1	TRBJ1-5	ASSLAGRPNQPQH
TRBV4-3	TRBJ1-5	ASSQLVGINQPQH
TRBV11-2	TRBJ2-1	ASSLGDLINEQF
TRBV5-1	TRBJ1-6	ASSLGASRQGASPLH
TRBV7-6	TRBJ1-3	ASSPQAFMSSGNTIY
TRBV5-1	TRBJ1-4	ASSLATPTNEKLF
TRBV19	TRBJ1-2	ASSIGGRNSNYGYT
TRBV14	TRBJ2-5	ASGPGTARETQY
TRBV11-2	TRBJ2-7	ASSYTSGSAYEQY
TRBV13	TRBJ1-6	ASSPTAGSSYNSPLH
TRBV29-1	TRBJ1-2	SLKGTDGGYT